These 5 T cell receptor beta chains were sequenced from one sample in a study of blood T cell repertoires in COVID-19. Sequencing used immunoSEQ multiplex PCR; TCRdb keeps in-frame clones, though not all of them. The sample contains over 200,000 clones, 80% to 90% of which appear only once. What was sequenced was peripheral blood. Receptor source: a man older than 75 with acute or convalescent COVID-19.

The V and J genes are TRBV11-2 and TRBJ1-4, with TRBD1 matching over 9 bases. The CDR3 is made up of 15 amino acids. Trimming took 5 bases from V and 5 from J; bases not matched to a gene: 6. CDR1 and CDR2 (germline): SGHAT, FQNNGV. CDR3 loop: CASSLWGTGNEKLFF. The CDR3 region has the DNA TGTGCCAGCAGCCTGTGGGGGACAGGGAATGAAAAACTGTTTTTT.

J is TRBJ1-1 and V is TRBV19; possibly TRBD1 for D (5 bases). Germline V lookup: CDR1 LNHDA, CDR2 SQIVND (reference sequence). Trimming removed 5 bases at V and 4 bases at J, with 14 bases between. The CDR3 totals 14 residues. In DNA, the CDR3 is TGTGCCAGTAGTTATGTCGGGGGTGGCACTGAAGCTTTCTTT. This encodes CASSYVGGGTEAFF.

The chain carries TRBV5-4 and TRBJ2-7; TRBD2 agrees at 8 bases. Trimming removed 4 bases from V and 3 bases from J; junction bases left unmatched: 12. CDR3 length: 16 amino acids. Germline CDR1 is SGHNT and CDR2 is YYREEE (reference sequence). CDR3 sequence (DNA): TGTGCCAGCAGCCCGGGCGGGGCAGCGGGGGACTACGAGCAGTACTTC. As protein: CASSPGGAAGDYEQYF.

This clone was detected once. The gene calls are TRBV5-1 and TRBJ1-5; D is ambiguous. Germline assignment: CDR1 SGHRS and CDR2 YFSETQ. Trimming left V 3 bases short and J 1 base short, with 11 bases between. This CDR3 contains 15 residues. CDR3 nucleotide sequence: TGCGCCAGCAGCTCGACGACGGGGAGCAATCAGCCCCAGCATTTT. Its translation: CASSSTTGSNQPQHF.

This clone showed up just a few times. J is TRBJ1-4 and V is TRBV28, with unresolved D. V was cut by 3 bases and J by 0 bases, with 11 bases left in between. Germline V gives CDR1 MDHEN, CDR2 SYDVKM. This CDR3 spans 16 amino acids. CDR3 DNA: TGTGCCAGCAGTTTGGCTCAGATTGCAACTAATGAAAAACTGTTTTTT. It yields the protein CASSLAQIATNEKLFF.